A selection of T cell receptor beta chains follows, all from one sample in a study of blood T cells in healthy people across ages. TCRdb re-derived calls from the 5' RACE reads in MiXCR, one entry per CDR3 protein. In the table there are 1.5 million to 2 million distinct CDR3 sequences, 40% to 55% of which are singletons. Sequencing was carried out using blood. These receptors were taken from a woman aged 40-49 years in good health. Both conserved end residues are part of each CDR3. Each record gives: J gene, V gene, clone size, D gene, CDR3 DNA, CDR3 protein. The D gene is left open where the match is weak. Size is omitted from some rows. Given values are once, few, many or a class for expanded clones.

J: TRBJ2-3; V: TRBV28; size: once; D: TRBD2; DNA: TGTGCCAGCAGTTTGTTGGGTGAGGTTGGGCTAGCGGGGACCCCGGTGATGCAGTATTTT; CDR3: CASSLLGEVGLAGTPVMQYF
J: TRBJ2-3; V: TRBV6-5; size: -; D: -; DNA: TGTGCCACCACCTTGGGAGGAGTATTTAGCACAGATACGCAGTATTTT; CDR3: CATTLGGVFSTDTQYF
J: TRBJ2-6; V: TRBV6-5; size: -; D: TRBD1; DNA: TGTGCCAGCAGTTACTTACAGGGGGCTGGTATAACGGCTGGGGCCAACGTCCTGACTTTC; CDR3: CASSYLQGAGITAGANVLTF
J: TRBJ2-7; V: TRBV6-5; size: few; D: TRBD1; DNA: TGTGCCAGCAGTTACTTCGGACAGGGAAGCGAGCAGTACTTC; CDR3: CASSYFGQGSEQYF
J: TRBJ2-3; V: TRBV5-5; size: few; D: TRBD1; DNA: TGTGCCAGCAGCACCCGGGACAGCCGCACAGATACGCAGTATTTT; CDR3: CASSTRDSRTDTQYF
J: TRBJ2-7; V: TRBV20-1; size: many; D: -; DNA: TGCAGTGCTAGCCGCCGGCAAGGGGGCTACGAGCAGTACTTC; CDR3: CSASRRQGGYEQYF
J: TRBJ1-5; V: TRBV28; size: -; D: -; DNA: -; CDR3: CASSSSGQGAGQPQHF
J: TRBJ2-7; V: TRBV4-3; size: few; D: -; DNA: TGCGCCAGCAGCCAAGATTGGAGGAGCTCCTACGAGCAGTACTTC; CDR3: CASSQDWRSSYEQYF
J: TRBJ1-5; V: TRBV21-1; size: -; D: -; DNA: TGTGCCAGCAGCAAAGACGACAGGCCCAATCAGCCCCAGCATTTT; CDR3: CASSKDDRPNQPQHF
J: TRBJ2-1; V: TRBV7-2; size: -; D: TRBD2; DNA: TGTGCCAGCAGCTTAGACCAGCGGGGTAGGAGTGAGCAGTTCTTC; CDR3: CASSLDQRGRSEQFF
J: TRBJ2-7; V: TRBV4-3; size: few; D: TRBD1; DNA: TGCGCCAGCAGCCAAGTTATGGGGACAGGGTACGAGCAGTACTTC; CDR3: CASSQVMGTGYEQYF
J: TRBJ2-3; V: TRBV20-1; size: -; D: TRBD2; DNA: TGCAGTGCCTTTATAGCGGGGGGGCCTGCAGATACGCAGTATTTT; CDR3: CSAFIAGGPADTQYF
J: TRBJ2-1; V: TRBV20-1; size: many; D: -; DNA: TGCAGTGCTCCGGGATGGGGCCACAATGAGCAGTTCTTC; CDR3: CSAPGWGHNEQFF
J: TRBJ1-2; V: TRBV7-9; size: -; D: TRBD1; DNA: TGTGCCAGCAGCTTATTGGACAGGGCAGCCTATGGCTACACCTTC; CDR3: CASSLLDRAAYGYTF
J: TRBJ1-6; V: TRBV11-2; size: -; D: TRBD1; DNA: TGTGCCAGCAGCCCCGGGACAGGGGTGCCCTATAATTCACCCCTCCACTTT; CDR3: CASSPGTGVPYNSPLHF
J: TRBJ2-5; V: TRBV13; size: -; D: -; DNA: TGTGCCAGCAGCTCAGTTGAGGGCGAAGGGACCCAGTACTTC; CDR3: CASSSVEGEGTQYF
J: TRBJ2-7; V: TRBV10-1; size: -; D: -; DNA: TGCGCCAGCAGTGAGTCGTGGCAGAGGCCCTACGAGCAGTACTTC; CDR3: CASSESWQRPYEQYF
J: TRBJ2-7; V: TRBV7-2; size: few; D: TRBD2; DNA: TGTGCCAGCAGTTTAATAGCGGGGGGGCCCCTCGAGCAGTACTTC; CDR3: CASSLIAGGPLEQYF
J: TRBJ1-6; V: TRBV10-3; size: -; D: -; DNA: TGTGCCATCAGTCAAGACCCGGGACGGTCACCCCTCCACTTT; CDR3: CAISQDPGRSPLHF
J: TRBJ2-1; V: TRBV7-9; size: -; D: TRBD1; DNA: TGTGCCAGCAGCCCAGGACAGGGCCCCACCAATGAGCAGTTCTTC; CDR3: CASSPGQGPTNEQFF
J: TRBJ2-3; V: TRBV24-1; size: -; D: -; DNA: TGTGCCACCAGTGAGGGAGGAACTAGCACAGATACGCAGTATTTT; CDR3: CATSEGGTSTDTQYF
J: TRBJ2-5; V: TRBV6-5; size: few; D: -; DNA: TGTGCCAGCAGACGCAACCAATGGGGGCCGGAAGAGACCCAGTACTTC; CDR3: CASRRNQWGPEETQYF
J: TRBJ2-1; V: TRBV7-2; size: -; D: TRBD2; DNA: TGTGCCAGCAGCTCCAAAAAGTCGGGGGGGTCCTACAATGTGCAGTTCTTC; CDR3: CASSSKKSGGSYNVQFF
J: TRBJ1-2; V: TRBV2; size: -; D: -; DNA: TGTGCCAGCAGTGAGGCAGACAACTATGGCTACACCTTC; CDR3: CASSEADNYGYTF
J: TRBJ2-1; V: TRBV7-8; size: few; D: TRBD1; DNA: TGTGCCAGCAGCTTAGTCGGGACAGGGGACAATGAGCAGTTCTTC; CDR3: CASSLVGTGDNEQFF
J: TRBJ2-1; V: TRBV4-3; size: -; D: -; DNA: TGCGCCAGCAGCCAAGATCGGCCAGACGTATGCTACAATGAGCAGTTCTTC; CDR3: CASSQDRPDVCYNEQFF
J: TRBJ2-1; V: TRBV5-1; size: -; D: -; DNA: TGCGCCAGCTTCCGGACTTTCGGGAATGAGCAGTTCTTC; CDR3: CASFRTFGNEQFF
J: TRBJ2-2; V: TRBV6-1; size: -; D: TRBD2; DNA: TGTGCCATCGGGAGGGAAGCGAAGAGGACCGGGGAGCTGTTTTTT; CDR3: CAIGREAKRTGELFF
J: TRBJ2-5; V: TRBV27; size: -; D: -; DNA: TGTGCCAGCAGTTTATGGGGCAGGGAGGGGGAGCAGTACTTC; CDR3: CASSLWGREGEQYF
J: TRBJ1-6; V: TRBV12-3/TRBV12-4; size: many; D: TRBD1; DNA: TGTGCCAGCAGTCCTGGGACAGGCAGTTCACCCCTCCACTTT; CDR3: CASSPGTGSSPLHF
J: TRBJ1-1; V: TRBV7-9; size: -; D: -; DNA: TGTGCCAGCAGCTCGGGGGCTTTCTTT; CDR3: CASSSGAFF
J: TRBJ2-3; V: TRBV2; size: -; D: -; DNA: TGTGCCAGCACAGGAATTGGACGAACAGATACGCAGTATTTT; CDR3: CASTGIGRTDTQYF
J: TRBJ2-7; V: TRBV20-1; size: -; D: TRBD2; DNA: TGCAGTGCTAGAGAACGAGCGGGGGGGACCTACGAGCAGTACTTC; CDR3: CSARERAGGTYEQYF
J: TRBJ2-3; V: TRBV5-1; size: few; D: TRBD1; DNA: TGCGCCAGCAGCTTGGACGGACAGGGGAACGCAGATACGCAGTATTTT; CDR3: CASSLDGQGNADTQYF
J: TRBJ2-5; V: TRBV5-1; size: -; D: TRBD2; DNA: TGCGCCAGCAGCTTTACGACTAGCGTGGAGGAGACCCAGTACTTC; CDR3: CASSFTTSVEETQYF
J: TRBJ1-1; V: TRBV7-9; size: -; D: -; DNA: TGTGCCAGCAGCTGGGACGGAGTACTTCAGGGGGCTTTCTTT; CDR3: CASSWDGVLQGAFF
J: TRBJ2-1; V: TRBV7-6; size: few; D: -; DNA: TGTGCCAGCAGCGGGTTGACCCGGCTAAATGAGCAGTTCTTC; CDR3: CASSGLTRLNEQFF
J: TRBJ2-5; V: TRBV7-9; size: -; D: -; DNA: TGTGCCAGCAGCCCACGAAGTACAGATTCCTACAATGAGCAGTACTTC; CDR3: CASSPRSTDSYNEQYF
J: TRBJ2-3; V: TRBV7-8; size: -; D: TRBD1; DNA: TGTGCCAGCAGCTCCTGGGGACAGGGGGTCGGGGATACGCAGTATTTT; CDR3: CASSSWGQGVGDTQYF
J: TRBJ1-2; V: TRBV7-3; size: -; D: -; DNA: TGTGCCAGCAGCTTGGGCCCCGCGGGGTATGGCTACACCTTC; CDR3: CASSLGPAGYGYTF
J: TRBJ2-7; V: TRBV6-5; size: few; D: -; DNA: TGTGCCAGCAGTTACTCGCCAGGGGCCTACGAGCAGTACTTC; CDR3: CASSYSPGAYEQYF
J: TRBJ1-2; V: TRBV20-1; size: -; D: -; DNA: TGCAGTGCTAGAGATGTTAGGGGAGGTCGGGTCTATGGCTACACCTTC; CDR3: CSARDVRGGRVYGYTF
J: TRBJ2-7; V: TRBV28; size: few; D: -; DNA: TGTGCCAGTAAGGATACCTACGAGCAGTACTTC; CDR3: CASKDTYEQYF
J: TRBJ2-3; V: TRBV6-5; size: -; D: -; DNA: TGTGCCAGCAGTTACGCGATGTTAGACCCAGATACGCAGTATTTT; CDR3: CASSYAMLDPDTQYF
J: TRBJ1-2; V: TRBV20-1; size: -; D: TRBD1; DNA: TGCAGTGCTAGCGATGACAGGGACTATGGCTACACCTTC; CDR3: CSASDDRDYGYTF
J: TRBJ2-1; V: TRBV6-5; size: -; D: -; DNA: TGTGCCAGCAGTCTAACGGGGGAGAGCTCCTACAATGAGCAGTTCTTC; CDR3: CASSLTGESSYNEQFF
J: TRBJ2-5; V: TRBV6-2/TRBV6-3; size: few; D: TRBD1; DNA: TGTGCCAGCAGTTACTCCCAGACAGGGGCAAAGACCCAGTACTTC; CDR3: CASSYSQTGAKTQYF